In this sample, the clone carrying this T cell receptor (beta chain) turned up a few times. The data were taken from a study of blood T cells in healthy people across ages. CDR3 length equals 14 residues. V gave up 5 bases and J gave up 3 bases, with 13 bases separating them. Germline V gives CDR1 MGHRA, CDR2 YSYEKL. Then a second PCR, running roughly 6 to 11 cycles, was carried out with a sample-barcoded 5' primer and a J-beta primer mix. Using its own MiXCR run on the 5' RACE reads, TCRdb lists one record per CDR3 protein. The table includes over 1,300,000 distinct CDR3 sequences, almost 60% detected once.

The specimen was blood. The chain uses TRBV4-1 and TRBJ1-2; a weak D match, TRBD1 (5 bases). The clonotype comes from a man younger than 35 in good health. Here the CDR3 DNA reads TGCGCCAGCAGCGCGCAGGGTATCGACTATGGCTACACCTTC. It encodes CASSAQGIDYGYTF.